This T cell receptor beta chain was documented in a study of blood T cell repertoires in COVID-19. Study in general: Donors in the United States, Italy and Spain gave samples during acute or convalescent COVID-19. T cells, B-cell-depleted T cells, or PBMCs provided the cDNA or gDNA that served as material.

The CDR3 is 14 amino acids. The germline V and J ends were trimmed by 5 bases and 3 bases, with 12 bases remaining between them. Germline V gives CDR1 SGHTA, CDR2 FQGNSA. Per the original data handling: How many nucleated cells were present was estimated from reference gene primer amplification. Profiling relied on immunoSEQ multiplex PCR, and the TCRdb table lists in-frame clones only, not all of them. V and J calls and clone size are as listed in that table; D and trimming were resolved from the DNA. The profile shows 210,000 or so clones, 85% to 90% of them singletons. Sequencing input: peripheral blood. The chain employs TRBV7-2 and TRBJ2-3, with a possible D match to TRBD1 (6 bases). The receptor was derived from a woman aged 50 to 60 with acute or convalescent COVID-19. CDR3 nucleotide sequence: TGTGCCAGCAGCCCCGCAGGGGCGACAGATACGCAGTATTTT. This codes for CASSPAGATDTQYF.